These 28 T cell receptor beta chains came from one sample sequenced in a study of T cells in Graves' hyperthyroidism and ophthalmopathy. The investigators amplified TCR beta CDR3 regions from RNA transcripts. Researchers ran a first-round RT-PCR on the TCR CDR3 using the HTBI primer set. TCRdb redid the calling of the multiplex PCR reads with MiXCR, one entry per CDR3 protein. Counted here are 300,000 to 400,000 distinct CDR3 sequences, about 14% occurring once; the ten biggest clones make up roughly 25%. The sequenced material came from blood. The receptors shown here come from a woman aged 30 to 39 with Graves' hyperthyroidism.

The chain combines TRBV28 with TRBJ1-2, with D hard to call. V was cut by 5 bases and J by 8 bases, with 12 bases left in between. Germline values: CDR1 MDHEN, CDR2 SYDVKM. The CDR3 covers 12 residues. CDR3 region: CASSPNRWGYTF. In DNA, the CDR3 is TGTGCCAGCAGTCCCAATCGGTGGGGCTACACCTTC.

This chain uses TRBV6-1 with TRBJ1-5; D remains ambiguous. The germline V and J ends were trimmed by 8 bases and 5 bases, with 16 bases remaining between them. The CDR3 contains 14 residues. Germline CDR1 MNHNS, CDR2 SASEGT. CDR3 bases: TGTGCCAGCTCCTCCCCGGGTGGGCATCAGCCCCAGCATTTT. Translating gives CASSSPGGHQPQHF.

This clonotype was picked up many times. The V gene is TRBV2, the J gene TRBJ2-5; D gene unclear. CDR1 is SNHLY and CDR2 is FYNNEI in the germline V gene. V was cut by 3 bases and J by 1 base, with 6 bases left in between. CDR3 length: 13 residues. CDR3 bases: TGTGCCAGCAGTGACGGTGTCCAAGAGACCCAGTACTTC. Translating it yields CASSDGVQETQYF.

This clonotype appeared a few times. The chain recombines TRBV29-1 with TRBJ2-1; D gene uncertain. The ends were cut back, 3 bases at V and 15 bases at J, with 15 bases in the middle. CDR1 and CDR2 (germline): SQVTM, ANQGSEA. The CDR3 consists of 11 residues. CDR3: CSVDAFARRFF. CDR3 bases: TGCAGCGTTGATGCGTTTGCACGCAGGTTCTTC.

This clonotype was seen at least ten times. V is TRBV24-1 and J is TRBJ1-4, with D hard to call. Looked up from germline, CDR1 is KGHDR and CDR2 is SFDVKD. The CDR3 is 13 residues long. V gave up 5 bases and J gave up 8 bases, with 11 bases separating them. This CDR3 is CATSGGGSEKLFF. CDR3 in DNA: TGTGCCACCAGTGGAGGAGGGAGCGAAAAACTGTTTTTT.

This clonotype was recorded a few times. The V gene is TRBV5-1, the J gene TRBJ2-2; 9 bases are shared with TRBD1. The length of the CDR3 is 15 residues. Germline assignment: CDR1 SGHRS and CDR2 YFSETQ. The trim removed 6 bases at V and 5 bases at J, leaving 8 bases unmatched. As DNA, the CDR3 is TGCGCCAGCAACAATCCGGGACAGGGTACCGGGGAGCTGTTTTTT. Translated: CASNNPGQGTGELFF.

This clonotype showed up many times. This sequence joins TRBV5-6 and TRBJ1-2; 7 nucleotides line up with TRBD1. This CDR3 has 15 amino acids. Per germline, CDR1 SGHDT and CDR2 YYEEEE. V shed 0 bases and J 6 bases; nucleotides not matched to a gene: 8. The CDR3 loop is CASSLGRQGGDGYTF. CDR3 coding DNA: TGTGCCAGCAGCTTGGGGCGACAGGGTGGAGATGGCTACACCTTC.

The chain recombines TRBV28 with TRBJ2-2; possibly TRBD2 for D (5 bases). Trimming pared 3 bases from V and 1 base from J, leaving 9 bases between. In germline, CDR1 is MDHEN, CDR2 SYDVKM. This CDR3 is 15 amino acids long. DNA of the CDR3: TGTGCCAGCAGTTTTAGCGCGGAGAACACCGGGGAGCTGTTTTTT. It yields the protein CASSFSAENTGELFF.

The gene calls are TRBV20-1 and TRBJ2-1, with 9 bases identical to TRBD2. The CDR3 runs 14 residues. The V segment lost 6 bases and the J segment 4 bases; nucleotides outside the gene matches: 7. Germline V gives CDR1 DFQATT, CDR2 SNEGSKA (reference sequence). CDR3 residues: CSANSGSGYNEQFF. CDR3 DNA sequence: TGCAGTGCCAATAGCGGGAGTGGGTACAATGAGCAGTTCTTC.

The rearrangement joins TRBV20-1 to TRBJ1-6; D may be TRBD1 (5 bases). CDR1 and CDR2 from the germline V gene are DFQATT and SNEGSKA (reference sequence). The germline V and J ends were trimmed by 4 bases and 8 bases, with 12 bases remaining between them. The length of the CDR3 is 13 residues. CDR3 bases: TGCAGTGCTATGCGGGGGGGTGATTCACCCCTCCACTTT. Its translation is CSAMRGGDSPLHF.

There are many counts of this clonotype. The chain joins TRBV6-1 to TRBJ2-5; a possible D gene is TRBD1 (5 bases). Per germline, CDR1 MNHNS and CDR2 SASEGT. Deletions cut 8 bases from V and 5 bases from J, with 18 bases between. This CDR3 contains 14 residues. The CDR3 loop reads CASALTVQVETQYF. The CDR3, as DNA: TGTGCCAGCGCGTTGACAGTCCAGGTGGAGACCCAGTACTTC.

There are many counts of this clonotype. V and J are TRBV6-2 or TRBV6-3 and TRBJ2-7; 8 bases are shared with TRBD2. The CDR3 runs to 16 residues. Germline V gives CDR1 MNHEY, CDR2 SVGEGT. With 5 bases clipped from V and 2 bases from J, the junction kept 11 bases outside the gene matches. The CDR3 region is CASSRQLAERTYEQYF. The CDR3 region has the DNA TGTGCCAGCAGTCGCCAACTAGCGGAAAGGACCTACGAGCAGTACTTC.

This clonotype was counted many times. V usage is TRBV6-2 or TRBV6-3 and J usage is TRBJ1-4; D possibly corresponds to TRBD1 (5 bases). The CDR3 has 13 amino acids. CDR1 and CDR2 from the germline V gene are MNHEY and SVGEGT. Trimming cost V 1 base and J 12 bases, with 12 bases left between them. The CDR3 is CASSYLRTTELFF. As DNA, the CDR3 is TGTGCCAGCAGTTACTTACGGACAACGGAACTGTTTTTT.

This clonotype was seen repeatedly, ten times or more. The chain uses TRBV29-1 and TRBJ2-1; TRBD2 is a possible D gene (6 bases). The CDR3 covers 12 residues. Germline CDR1 is SQVTM and CDR2 is ANQGSEA. V lost 3 bases and J lost 3, with 6 bases in between. The CDR3 spells CSVETSYNEQFF. CDR3 DNA: TGCAGCGTTGAGACTAGCTACAATGAGCAGTTCTTC.

Ten or more counts support this clonotype. The rearrangement joins TRBV2 to TRBJ2-4; 10 nucleotides match TRBD1. CDR1 and CDR2 from the germline V gene are SNHLY and FYNNEI. The CDR3 length is 15 residues. Trimming removed 6 bases from V and 9 bases from J; junction bases left unmatched: 11. The CDR3, as DNA: TGTGCCAGCAGCGGGACAGGGGCCCCGGGAAGCATTCAGTACTTC. Translated, it gives CASSGTGAPGSIQYF.

The rearrangement uses TRBV3-1 and TRBJ2-7; TRBD2 matches 10 bases. The CDR3 runs 15 residues. Germline CDR1 reads LGHDT; CDR2 reads YNNKEL (reference sequence). The V and J ends lost 0 bases and 9 bases, in that order; junction bases with no gene match: 8. CDR3 in DNA: TGTGCCAGCAGCCAAGAAGGGCTAGCGGGAGCTCCGCAGTACTTC. Translated, it gives CASSQEGLAGAPQYF.

The sample holds many counts of this clonotype. The rearrangement links TRBV2 to TRBJ2-7, with D perhaps assigned TRBD1 or TRBD2 (5 bases each). This CDR3 contains 15 residues. The ends were cut back, 2 bases at V and 1 base at J, with 12 bases in the middle. CDR1 and CDR2 (germline): SNHLY, FYNNEI. The CDR3 coding sequence is TGTGCCAGCAGTGAAACAGGAGGCTATTCCTACGAGCAGTACTTC. It yields the protein CASSETGGYSYEQYF.

The chain is built from TRBV12-3 or TRBV12-4 and TRBJ1-5, with 11 positions matching TRBD1. V lost 2 bases, J lost 5 bases, and 2 bases stayed unmatched. This CDR3 comprises 15 residues. This chain's CDR3 is CASSLMGQGDQPQHF. CDR3 coding DNA: TGTGCCAGCAGTTTAATGGGACAGGGGGATCAGCCCCAGCATTTT.

The J gene is TRBJ1-2, the V gene TRBV28; 7 bases are shared with TRBD1. Germline loops: CDR1 MDHEN, CDR2 SYDVKM. The ends lost 6 bases at V and 8 bases at J; junction bases unmatched: 18. The CDR3 sequence is 16 residues long. This chain's CDR3 is CASRTLTGQENGGYTF. For the CDR3, the DNA is TGTGCCAGCAGAACTCTTACAGGACAGGAAAACGGAGGCTACACCTTC.

This clonotype was counted ten times or more. This sequence joins TRBV29-1 and TRBJ2-3, with unresolved D. The CDR3 totals 14 residues. CDR1 SQVTM and CDR2 ANQGSEA come from the germline V gene. Trimming took off 4 bases at V and 0 bases at J, with 11 bases between the two ends. CDR3 sequence (DNA): TGCAGCGTTGCGATGGCAACTAGCACAGATACGCAGTATTTT. It codes for CSVAMATSTDTQYF.

This clonotype was picked up a small number of times. The rearrangement links TRBV3-1 to TRBJ2-7; the D call may be TRBD1 or TRBD2 (5 bases each). The CDR3 sequence is 15 residues long. The V gene lost 6 bases and the J gene lost 3 bases, with 18 bases spanning the gap. The germline gives CDR1 LGHDT, CDR2 YNNKEL (reference sequence). The CDR3 nucleotides are TGTGCCAGCAGACCAGGGTCGGGACCGTACTACGAGCAGTACTTC. Amino acid sequence: CASRPGSGPYYEQYF.

The CDR3 DNA reads TGTGCCAGCAGCCTAGCGGGAGGAGGCATTCAGTACTTC. Protein: CASSLAGGGIQYF. The chain carries TRBV3-1 and TRBJ2-4, with 10 nucleotides matching TRBD2. The CDR3 sequence is 13 residues long. After removal of 4 bases from V and 9 bases from J, the junction contained 3 bases not matched to a gene. CDR1 LGHDT and CDR2 YNNKEL come from the germline V gene (reference sequence).

This clonotype has just a few counts. The chain recombines TRBV30 with TRBJ1-2, with D tentatively TRBD1 (5 bases). This CDR3 comprises 14 residues. The germline CDR1 and CDR2 sequences are GTSNPN and SVGIG (reference sequence). Trimming took off 5 bases at V and 4 bases at J, with 17 bases between the two ends. In DNA, the CDR3 is TGTGCCTGGGACAGTACGAGGACGGTCTATGGCTACACCTTC. Translated: CAWDSTRTVYGYTF.

V usage is TRBV12-5 and J usage is TRBJ1-1; 9 nucleotides agree with TRBD1. The germline CDR1 and CDR2 sequences are LGHNT and FRNRAP. The CDR3 extends over 19 amino acids. V was pared by 0 bases and J by 0 bases, with 11 bases of the junction left unmatched. CDR3 region: CASGLVPKQTGGLNTEAFF. DNA for the CDR3: TGTGCTAGTGGTTTGGTACCTAAGCAGACAGGGGGATTGAACACTGAAGCTTTCTTT. The full variable domain, its missing parts supplied by reference TRBV12-5 and TRBJ1-1, is DARVTQTPRHKVTEMGQEVTMRCQPILGHNTVFWYRQTMMQGLELLAYFRNRAPLDDSGMPKDRFSAEMPDATLATLKIQPSEPRDSAVYFCASGLVPKQTGGLNTEAFFGQGTRLTVV.

This clonotype was observed a handful of times. The junction shows a germline mismatch at one end, possibly a read error. This chain connects TRBV2 to TRBJ2-3; D may correspond to TRBD1 or TRBD2 (5 bases each). CDR3 length: 14 amino acids. CDR1 is SNHLY, CDR2 FYNNEI, per germline. The CDR3 sequence: CASPASLGTGTQYF. CDR3 coding DNA: TGTGCCAGCCCCGCTAGCTTGGGCACAGGTACGCAGTATTTT.

This clonotype was counted at least ten times. This chain joins TRBV12-3 or TRBV12-4 and TRBJ1-4; D remains ambiguous. This CDR3 has 12 residues. Trimming removed 2 bases at V and 8 bases at J, with 6 bases between. In nucleotides, the CDR3 is TGTGCCAGCAGTTTAACGGGCGAAAAACTGTTTTTT. It codes for CASSLTGEKLFF.

This clonotype occurred a few times. The chain carries TRBV20-1 and TRBJ2-2, with 7 bases identical to TRBD2. The germline V gene encodes CDR1 DFQATT and CDR2 SNEGSKA (reference sequence). With 6 bases clipped from V and 3 bases from J, the junction kept 10 bases outside the gene matches. CDR3 length: 15 amino acids. CDR3 protein: CSAKAGRVHTGELFF. The DNA for the CDR3 is TGCAGTGCAAAAGCGGGAAGAGTCCACACCGGGGAGCTGTTTTTT.

This clonotype has at least ten counts. The gene calls are TRBV27 and TRBJ1-1, with 8 bases aligning to TRBD1. V shed 1 base, J shed 5 bases, and the junction held 12 bases outside the gene matches. Germline V gene data show CDR1 as MNHEY and CDR2 as SMNVEV (reference sequence). The CDR3 sequence is 17 residues long. DNA for the CDR3: TGTGCCAGCAGTTTATGGACAGGGAACGTACGAAGGACTGAAGCTTTCTTT. Residues: CASSLWTGNVRRTEAFF.